The rows below give T cell receptor beta chains drawn from one sample of a study of cytomegalovirus exposure and HLA in healthy donors. The protocol was immunoSEQ multiplex PCR, while the TCRdb copy is restricted to in-frame clones and leaves out a portion. The sample yields around 180,000 clones, about 81% seen once. Input material: PBMCs. Every receptor here comes from a man between 18 and 35 years old in good health and CMV-seronegative. Both conserved end residues are part of each CDR3. Each record gives: J gene, clone size, D gene, V gene, CDR3 length, CDR3 protein, CDR3 DNA. D genes are given only for firm matches. Size is stated for part of the rows, as once, few or many counts, or as a class when the clone is expanded.

j_call: TRBJ2-1
clone_size: NA
d_call: TRBD2
v_call: TRBV9
cdr3_length: 17
cdr3_aa: CASSPSGPGLAGVLQFF
cdr3_nt: TGTGCCAGCAGCCCCTCTGGTCCCGGACTAGCGGGAGTTTTGCAGTTCTTC

j_call: TRBJ1-2
clone_size: NA
d_call: NA
v_call: TRBV28
cdr3_length: 13
cdr3_aa: CASLGRGADGYTF
cdr3_nt: TGTGCCAGTCTCGGGCGGGGCGCGGATGGCTACACCTTC

j_call: TRBJ2-5
clone_size: NA
d_call: TRBD1
v_call: TRBV4-3
cdr3_length: 17
cdr3_aa: CASSQGRQGWGQETQYF
cdr3_nt: TGCGCCAGCAGCCAAGGTAGACAGGGTTGGGGACAAGAGACCCAGTACTTC

j_call: TRBJ2-7
clone_size: NA
d_call: TRBD1
v_call: TRBV4-1
cdr3_length: 17
cdr3_aa: CASSLRDRGLRLYEQYF
cdr3_nt: TGCGCCAGCAGCCTCCGGGACAGGGGGCTCCGCCTCTACGAGCAGTACTTC

j_call: TRBJ1-1
clone_size: few
d_call: NA
v_call: TRBV19
cdr3_length: 13
cdr3_aa: CASMGGGPHAPFF
cdr3_nt: TGTGCCAGTATGGGGGGGGGACCGCATGCCCCTTTCTTT

j_call: TRBJ2-1
clone_size: NA
d_call: TRBD1
v_call: TRBV27
cdr3_length: 17
cdr3_aa: CASSWPGTGGIGNEQFF
cdr3_nt: TGTGCCAGCAGTTGGCCCGGGACAGGGGGAATCGGCAATGAGCAGTTCTTC

j_call: TRBJ2-1
clone_size: once
d_call: TRBD2
v_call: TRBV30
cdr3_length: 14
cdr3_aa: CAWSGLAVHNEQFF
cdr3_nt: TGTGCCTGGAGTGGACTAGCTGTCCACAATGAGCAGTTCTTC

j_call: TRBJ2-1
clone_size: NA
d_call: NA
v_call: TRBV25-1
cdr3_length: 18
cdr3_aa: CASSEYFGGHSSYNEQFF
cdr3_nt: TGTGCCAGCAGTGAATATTTCGGGGGGCACAGCTCCTACAATGAGCAGTTCTTC

j_call: TRBJ2-5
clone_size: NA
d_call: NA
v_call: TRBV5-1
cdr3_length: 13
cdr3_aa: CASSLYLQETQYF
cdr3_nt: TGCGCCAGCAGCTTGTACTTACAAGAGACCCAGTACTTC

j_call: TRBJ2-5
clone_size: NA
d_call: NA
v_call: TRBV2
cdr3_length: 18
cdr3_aa: CASSVNRQLLDEQETQYF
cdr3_nt: TGTGCCAGCAGTGTGAATCGTCAGCTGCTAGATGAGCAAGAGACCCAGTACTTC

j_call: TRBJ2-1
clone_size: NA
d_call: NA
v_call: TRBV7-2
cdr3_length: 14
cdr3_aa: CASSLQSGRHEQFF
cdr3_nt: TGTGCCAGCAGCTTACAAAGCGGAAGGCATGAGCAGTTCTTC

j_call: TRBJ2-3
clone_size: once
d_call: TRBD2
v_call: TRBV7-2
cdr3_length: 13
cdr3_aa: CASSPGGLDTQYF
cdr3_nt: TGTGCCAGCAGCCCGGGGGGGTTAGATACGCAGTATTTT

j_call: TRBJ2-7
clone_size: NA
d_call: TRBD1
v_call: TRBV6-5
cdr3_length: 14
cdr3_aa: CASSRGQGANEQYF
cdr3_nt: TGTGCCAGCAGCCGGGGACAGGGGGCGAACGAGCAGTACTTC

j_call: TRBJ1-1
clone_size: few
d_call: TRBD1
v_call: TRBV9
cdr3_length: 16
cdr3_aa: CASSGGQGDVSTEAFF
cdr3_nt: TGTGCCAGCAGCGGTGGACAGGGGGATGTAAGCACTGAAGCTTTCTTT

j_call: TRBJ1-5
clone_size: once
d_call: TRBD1
v_call: TRBV14
cdr3_length: 15
cdr3_aa: CASSQEEDRVQPQHF
cdr3_nt: TGTGCCAGCAGCCAAGAAGAGGACAGGGTTCAGCCCCAGCATTTT

j_call: TRBJ2-7
clone_size: NA
d_call: NA
v_call: TRBV6-5
cdr3_length: 11
cdr3_aa: CASSPYYEQYF
cdr3_nt: TGTGCCAGCAGTCCGTACTACGAGCAGTACTTC

j_call: TRBJ2-2
clone_size: NA
d_call: TRBD1
v_call: TRBV29-1
cdr3_length: 15
cdr3_aa: CSVTDRTPGIGELFF
cdr3_nt: TGCAGCGTTACGGACAGGACCCCCGGGATCGGGGAGCTGTTTTTT

j_call: TRBJ1-2
clone_size: NA
d_call: NA
v_call: TRBV7-9
cdr3_length: 12
cdr3_aa: CASSLGNRGDTF
cdr3_nt: TGTGCCAGCAGCTTGGGTAATCGGGGTGACACCTTC

j_call: TRBJ2-2
clone_size: once
d_call: NA
v_call: TRBV2
cdr3_length: 14
cdr3_aa: CASTERLNTGELFF
cdr3_nt: TGTGCCAGCACTGAGCGGCTAAACACCGGGGAGCTGTTTTTT

j_call: TRBJ2-7
clone_size: NA
d_call: NA
v_call: TRBV2
cdr3_length: 16
cdr3_aa: CASLMGLESLSYEQYF
cdr3_nt: TGTGCCAGCCTGATGGGGCTAGAGTCGTTGTCCTACGAGCAGTACTTC

j_call: TRBJ1-5
clone_size: once
d_call: TRBD1
v_call: TRBV9
cdr3_length: 13
cdr3_aa: CASSGTGNQPQHF
cdr3_nt: TGTGCCAGCAGCGGGACAGGGAATCAGCCCCAGCATTTT

j_call: TRBJ2-1
clone_size: NA
d_call: NA
v_call: TRBV5-4
cdr3_length: 15
cdr3_aa: CASSLEQRTYNEQFF
cdr3_nt: TGTGCCAGCAGCTTGGAACAGCGGACCTACAATGAGCAGTTCTTC

j_call: TRBJ2-3
clone_size: NA
d_call: TRBD2
v_call: TRBV7-9
cdr3_length: 16
cdr3_aa: CASSLFLGRSTDTQYF
cdr3_nt: TGTGCCAGCAGCTTATTCCTCGGGAGGAGCACAGATACGCAGTATTTT

j_call: TRBJ2-2
clone_size: NA
d_call: NA
v_call: TRBV27
cdr3_length: 13
cdr3_aa: CASGAPLAGELFF
cdr3_nt: TGTGCCAGCGGAGCCCCGTTGGCCGGGGAGCTGTTTTTT